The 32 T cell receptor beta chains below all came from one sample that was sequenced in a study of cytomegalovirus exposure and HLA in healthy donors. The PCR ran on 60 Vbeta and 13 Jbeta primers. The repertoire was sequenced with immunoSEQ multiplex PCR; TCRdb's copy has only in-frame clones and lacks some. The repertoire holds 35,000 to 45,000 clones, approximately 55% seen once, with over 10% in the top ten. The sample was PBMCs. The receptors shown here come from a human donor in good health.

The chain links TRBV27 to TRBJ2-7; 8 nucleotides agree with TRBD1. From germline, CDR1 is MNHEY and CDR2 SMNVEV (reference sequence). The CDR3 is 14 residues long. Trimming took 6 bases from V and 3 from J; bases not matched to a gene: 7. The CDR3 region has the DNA TGTGCCAGCAGCAGAGCACAGGGGGTCTACGAGCAGTACTTC. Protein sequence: CASSRAQGVYEQYF.

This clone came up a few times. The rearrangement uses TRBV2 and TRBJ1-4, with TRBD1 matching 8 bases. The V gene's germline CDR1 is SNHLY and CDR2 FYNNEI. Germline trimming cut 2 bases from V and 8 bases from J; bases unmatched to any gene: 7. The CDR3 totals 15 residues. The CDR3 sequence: CASSESGQGAEKLFF. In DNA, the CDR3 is TGTGCCAGCAGTGAATCAGGGCAGGGGGCGGAAAAACTGTTTTTT.

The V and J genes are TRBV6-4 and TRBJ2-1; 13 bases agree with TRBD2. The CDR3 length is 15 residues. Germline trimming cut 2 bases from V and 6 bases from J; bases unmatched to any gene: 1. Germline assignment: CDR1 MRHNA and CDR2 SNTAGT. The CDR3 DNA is TGTGCCAGCAGTGACACTAGCGGGGGGGCCAATGAGCAGTTCTTC. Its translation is CASSDTSGGANEQFF.

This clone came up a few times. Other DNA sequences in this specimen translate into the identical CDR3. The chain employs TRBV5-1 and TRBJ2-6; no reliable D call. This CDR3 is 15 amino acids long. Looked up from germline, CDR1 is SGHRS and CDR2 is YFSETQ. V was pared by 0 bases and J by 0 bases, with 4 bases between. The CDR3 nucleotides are TGCGCCAGCAGCTTGGTCAGCTCTGGGGCCAACGTCCTGACTTTC. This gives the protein CASSLVSSGANVLTF.

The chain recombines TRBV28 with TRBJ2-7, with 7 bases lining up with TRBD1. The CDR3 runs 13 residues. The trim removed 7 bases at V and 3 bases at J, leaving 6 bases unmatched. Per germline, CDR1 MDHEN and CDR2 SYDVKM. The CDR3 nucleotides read TGTGCCAGCATCTCCGACAGGGTCTACGAGCAGTACTTC. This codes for CASISDRVYEQYF.

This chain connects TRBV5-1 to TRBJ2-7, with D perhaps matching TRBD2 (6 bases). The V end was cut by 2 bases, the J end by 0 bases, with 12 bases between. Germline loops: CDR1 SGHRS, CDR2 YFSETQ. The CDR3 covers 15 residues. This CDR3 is CASSLGGLSSYEQYF. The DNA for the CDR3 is TGCGCCAGCAGCTTAGGAGGGCTGAGCTCCTACGAGCAGTACTTC.

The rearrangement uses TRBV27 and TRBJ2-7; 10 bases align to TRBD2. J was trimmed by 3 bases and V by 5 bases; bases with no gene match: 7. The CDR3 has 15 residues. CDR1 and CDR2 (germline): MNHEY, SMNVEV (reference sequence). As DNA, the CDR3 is TGTGCCAGCAGTACGCGGACTAGCGGCCGCTACGAGCAGTACTTC. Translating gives CASSTRTSGRYEQYF.

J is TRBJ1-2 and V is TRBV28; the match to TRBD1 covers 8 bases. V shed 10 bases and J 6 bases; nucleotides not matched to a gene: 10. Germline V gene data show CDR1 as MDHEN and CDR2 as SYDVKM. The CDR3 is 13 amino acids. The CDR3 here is CATSRDRSHGYTF. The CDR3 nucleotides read TGTGCCACCTCCCGGGACAGGTCACATGGCTACACCTTC.

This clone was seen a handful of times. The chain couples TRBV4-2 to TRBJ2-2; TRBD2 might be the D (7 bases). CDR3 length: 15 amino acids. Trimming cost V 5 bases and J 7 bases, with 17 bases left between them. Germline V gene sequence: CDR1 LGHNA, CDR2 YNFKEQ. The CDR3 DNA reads TGTGCCAGCAGCTTGGGTGGGGGCGGGAGCGGGGAGCTGTTTTTT. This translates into CASSLGGGGSGELFF.

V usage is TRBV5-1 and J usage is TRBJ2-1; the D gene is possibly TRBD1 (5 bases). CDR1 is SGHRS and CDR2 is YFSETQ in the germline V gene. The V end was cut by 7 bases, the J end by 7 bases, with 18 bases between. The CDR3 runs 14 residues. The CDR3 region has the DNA TGCGCCAGCCGTGGGTCTGGGGCACAAAATGAGCAGTTCTTC. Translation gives CASRGSGAQNEQFF.

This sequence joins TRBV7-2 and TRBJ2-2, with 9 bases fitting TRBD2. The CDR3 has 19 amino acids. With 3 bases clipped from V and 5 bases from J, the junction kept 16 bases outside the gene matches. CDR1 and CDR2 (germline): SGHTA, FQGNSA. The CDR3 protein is CASSLFRSGREVRTGELFF. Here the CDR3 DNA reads TGTGCCAGCAGCTTGTTTCGTAGCGGGAGAGAGGTTAGGACCGGGGAGCTGTTTTTT.

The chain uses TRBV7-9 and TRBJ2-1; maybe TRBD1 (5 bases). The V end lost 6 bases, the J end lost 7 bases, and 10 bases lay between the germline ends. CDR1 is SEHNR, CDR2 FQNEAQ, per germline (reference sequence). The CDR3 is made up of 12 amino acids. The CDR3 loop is CASRGRANEQFF. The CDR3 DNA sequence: TGTGCCAGCAGGGGCAGGGCGAATGAGCAGTTCTTC.

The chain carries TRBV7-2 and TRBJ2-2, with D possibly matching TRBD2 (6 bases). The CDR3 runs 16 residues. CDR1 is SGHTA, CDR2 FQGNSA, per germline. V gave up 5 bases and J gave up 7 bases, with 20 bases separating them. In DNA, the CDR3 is TGTGCCAGCAGCCCGCGGGACTCAATCTTGATCGGGGAGCTGTTTTTT. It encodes CASSPRDSILIGELFF.

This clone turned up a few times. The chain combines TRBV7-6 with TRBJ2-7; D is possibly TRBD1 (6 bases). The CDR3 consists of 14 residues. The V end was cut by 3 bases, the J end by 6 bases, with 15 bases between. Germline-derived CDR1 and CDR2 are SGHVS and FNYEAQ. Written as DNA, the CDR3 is TGTGCCAGCAGCTTCCAGGGAAGGGGGAGCGAGCAGTACTTC. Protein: CASSFQGRGSEQYF.

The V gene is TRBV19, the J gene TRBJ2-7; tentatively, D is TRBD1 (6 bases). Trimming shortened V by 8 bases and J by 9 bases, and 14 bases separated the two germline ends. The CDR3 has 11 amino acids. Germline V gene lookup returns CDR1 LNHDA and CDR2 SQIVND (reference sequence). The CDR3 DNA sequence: TGTGCCAGTCAAGCGGCAGGGGTGCAGTACTTC. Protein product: CASQAAGVQYF. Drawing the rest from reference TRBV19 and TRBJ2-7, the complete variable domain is DGGITQSPKYLFRKEGQNVTLSCEQNLNHDAMYWYRQDPGQGLRLIYYSQIVNDFQKGDIAEGYSVSREKKESFPLTVTSAQKNPTAFYLCASQAAGVQYFGPGTRLTVT.

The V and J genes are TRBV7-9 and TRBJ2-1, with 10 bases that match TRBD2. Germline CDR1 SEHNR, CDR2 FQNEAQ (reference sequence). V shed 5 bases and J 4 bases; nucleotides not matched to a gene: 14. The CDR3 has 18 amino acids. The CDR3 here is CASSVSSGGAAGYNEQFF. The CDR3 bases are TGTGCCAGCAGCGTCTCGAGCGGGGGGGCCGCGGGATACAATGAGCAGTTCTTC.

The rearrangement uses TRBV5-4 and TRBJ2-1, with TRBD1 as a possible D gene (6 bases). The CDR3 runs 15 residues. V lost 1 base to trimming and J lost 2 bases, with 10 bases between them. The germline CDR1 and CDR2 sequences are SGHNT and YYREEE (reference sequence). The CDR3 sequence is CASSLPRDTYNEQFF. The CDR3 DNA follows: TGTGCCAGCAGCTTGCCCCGGGACACCTACAATGAGCAGTTCTTC.

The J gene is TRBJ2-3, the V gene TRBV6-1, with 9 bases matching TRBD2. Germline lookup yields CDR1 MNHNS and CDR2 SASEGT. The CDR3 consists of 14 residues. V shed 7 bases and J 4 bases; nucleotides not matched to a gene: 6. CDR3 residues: CASKGGTSSDTQYF. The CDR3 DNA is TGTGCCAGCAAAGGAGGGACTAGCTCAGATACGCAGTATTTT.

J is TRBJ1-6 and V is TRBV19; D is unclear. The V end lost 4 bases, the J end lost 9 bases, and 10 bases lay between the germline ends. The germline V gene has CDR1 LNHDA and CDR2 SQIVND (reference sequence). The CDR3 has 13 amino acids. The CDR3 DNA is TGTGCCAGTAGTACGGAAACGGGTTCACCCCTCCACTTT. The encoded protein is CASSTETGSPLHF. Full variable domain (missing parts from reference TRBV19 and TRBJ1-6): DGGITQSPKYLFRKEGQNVTLSCEQNLNHDAMYWYRQDPGQGLRLIYYSQIVNDFQKGDIAEGYSVSREKKESFPLTVTSAQKNPTAFYLCASSTETGSPLHFGNGTRLTVT.

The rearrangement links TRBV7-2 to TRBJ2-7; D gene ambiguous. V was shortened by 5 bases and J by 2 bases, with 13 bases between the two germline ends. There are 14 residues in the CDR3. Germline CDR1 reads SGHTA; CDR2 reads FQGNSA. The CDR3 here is CASSLSQAAYEQYF. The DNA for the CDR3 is TGTGCCAGCAGCCTTTCTCAGGCTGCCTACGAGCAGTACTTC.

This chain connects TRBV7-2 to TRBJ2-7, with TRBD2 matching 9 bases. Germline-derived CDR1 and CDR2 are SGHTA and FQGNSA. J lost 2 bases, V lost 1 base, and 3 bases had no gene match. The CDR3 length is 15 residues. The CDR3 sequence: CASSLVAGGTYEQYF. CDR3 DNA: TGTGCCAGCAGCTTAGTTGCGGGGGGGACCTACGAGCAGTACTTC.

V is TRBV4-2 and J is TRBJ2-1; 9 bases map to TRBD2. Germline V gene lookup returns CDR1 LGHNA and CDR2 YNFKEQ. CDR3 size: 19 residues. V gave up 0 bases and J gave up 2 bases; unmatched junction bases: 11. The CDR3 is CASSQDRYLSGGPYNEQFF. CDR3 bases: TGTGCCAGCAGCCAAGATAGGTACCTGAGCGGGGGGCCCTACAATGAGCAGTTCTTC.

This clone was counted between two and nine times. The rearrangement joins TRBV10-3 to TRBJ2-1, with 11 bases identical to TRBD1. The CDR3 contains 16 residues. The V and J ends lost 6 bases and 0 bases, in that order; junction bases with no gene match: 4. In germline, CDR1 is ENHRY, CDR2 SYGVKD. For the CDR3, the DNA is TGTGCCATCAGGGGACAGGGGGTCAGCTCCTACAATGAGCAGTTCTTC. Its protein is CAIRGQGVSSYNEQFF.

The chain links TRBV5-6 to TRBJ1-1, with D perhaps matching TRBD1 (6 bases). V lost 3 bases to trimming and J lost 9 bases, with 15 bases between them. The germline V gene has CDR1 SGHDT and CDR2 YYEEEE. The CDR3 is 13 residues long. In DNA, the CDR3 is TGTGCCAGCAGCTCGGGGGGCTGGGGGCAAGCTTTCTTT. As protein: CASSSGGWGQAFF.

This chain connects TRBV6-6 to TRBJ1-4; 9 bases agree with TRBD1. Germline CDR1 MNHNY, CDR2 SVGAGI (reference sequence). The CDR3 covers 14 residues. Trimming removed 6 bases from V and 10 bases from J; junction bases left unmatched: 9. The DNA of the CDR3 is TGTGCCAGCAGCAAGGACAGGGGAGCGGGAAAACTGTTTTTT. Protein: CASSKDRGAGKLFF.

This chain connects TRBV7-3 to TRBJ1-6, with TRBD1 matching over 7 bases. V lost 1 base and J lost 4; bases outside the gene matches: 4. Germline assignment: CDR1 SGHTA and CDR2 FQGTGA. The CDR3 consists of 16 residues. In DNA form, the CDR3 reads TGTGCCAGCAGCTTAATGCCGGGACAGTATAATTCACCCCTCCACTTT. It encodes CASSLMPGQYNSPLHF.

CDR3 in DNA: TGTGCCAGCAGCCAAGACCCTAGCGGGGGGGCCGGAAAGACCCAGTACTTC. Amino acid sequence: CASSQDPSGGAGKTQYF. The V gene is TRBV4-2, the J gene TRBJ2-5; 12 nucleotides line up with TRBD2. V gave up 0 bases and J gave up 6 bases; unmatched junction bases: 8. The V gene's germline CDR1 is LGHNA and CDR2 YNFKEQ. This CDR3 region has 17 residues.

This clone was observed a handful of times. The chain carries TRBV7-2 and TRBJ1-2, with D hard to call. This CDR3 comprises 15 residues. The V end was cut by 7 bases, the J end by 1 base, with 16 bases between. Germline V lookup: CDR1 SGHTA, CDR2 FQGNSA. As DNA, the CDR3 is TGTGCCAGCACCCTCGGAGAGCGTAGTAACTATGGCTACACCTTC. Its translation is CASTLGERSNYGYTF. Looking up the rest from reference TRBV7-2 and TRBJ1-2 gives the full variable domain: GAGVSQSPSNKVTEKGKDVELRCDPISGHTALYWYRQSLGQGLEFLIYFQGNSAPDKSGLPSDRFSAERTGGSVSTLTIQRTQQEDSAVYLCASTLGERSNYGYTFGSGTRLTVV.

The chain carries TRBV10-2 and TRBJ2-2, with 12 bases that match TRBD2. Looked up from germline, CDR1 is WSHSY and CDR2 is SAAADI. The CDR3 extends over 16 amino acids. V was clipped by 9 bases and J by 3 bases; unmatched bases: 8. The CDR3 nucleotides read TGCGCCAGTGGGGCTAGCGGGAGGGGCGACACCGGGGAGCTGTTTTTT. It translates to CASGASGRGDTGELFF.

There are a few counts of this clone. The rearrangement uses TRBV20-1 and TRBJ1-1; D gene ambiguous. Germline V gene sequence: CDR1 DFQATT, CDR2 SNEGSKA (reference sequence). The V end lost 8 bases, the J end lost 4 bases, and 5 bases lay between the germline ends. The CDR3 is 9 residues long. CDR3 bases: TGCAGTCCCCTCACTGAAGCTTTCTTT. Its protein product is CSPLTEAFF.

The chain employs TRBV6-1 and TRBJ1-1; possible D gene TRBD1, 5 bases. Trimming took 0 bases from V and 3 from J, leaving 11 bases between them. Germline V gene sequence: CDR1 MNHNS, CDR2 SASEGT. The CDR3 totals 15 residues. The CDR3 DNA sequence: TGTGCCAGCAGTGAAGCCGCAGGGTGGGACACTGAAGCTTTCTTT. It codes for CASSEAAGWDTEAFF.

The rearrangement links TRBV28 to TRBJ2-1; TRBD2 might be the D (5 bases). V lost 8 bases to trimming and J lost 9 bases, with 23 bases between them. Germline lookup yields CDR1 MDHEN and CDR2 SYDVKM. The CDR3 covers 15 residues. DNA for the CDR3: TGTGCCAGCGGTCCTGATCGGGGAATGACGAGTGAGCAGTTCTTC. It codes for CASGPDRGMTSEQFF.